Listed below are T cell receptor beta chains from one sample, sequenced in a study of CD8+CD57+ T cells in acquired aplastic anemia. TCRdb processed the reads anew with MiXCR; each CDR3 protein has one entry. The sample holds 150,000 to 200,000 distinct CDR3 sequences, under 55% seen once. Sequencing input: sorted CD4+, CD8+, or CD8+CD57+ T cells (not recorded which) from PBMCs. The receptors come from a human donor with aplastic anemia. Both conserved end residues are part of each CDR3.

J	V	CDR3
TRBJ1-1	TRBV10-3	CATETGVRTEAFF
TRBJ2-3	TRBV6-2/TRBV6-3	CASRRLAGNADTQYF
TRBJ2-1	TRBV15	CATSRYFTGDYNEQFF
TRBJ2-2	TRBV5-6	CASSPAGPNSGELFF
TRBJ2-4	TRBV20-1	CSAVHLGTNIQYF
TRBJ1-1	TRBV5-1	CASSFREGGIDTEAFF
TRBJ1-1	TRBV10-3	CAISESVVRRLNTEAFF
TRBJ1-2	TRBV6-1	CASHGRQGSSYGYTF
TRBJ1-5	TRBV7-9	CASSIQGLDVPQHF
TRBJ2-1	TRBV10-1	CASSRGNEQFF
TRBJ2-2	TRBV12-5	CASGRGANTGELFF
TRBJ2-3	TRBV24-1	CATSDQRELGDTQYF
TRBJ2-7	TRBV9	CASSAAGTGYEQYF
TRBJ1-1	TRBV19	CASSMDRDTEAFF
TRBJ2-3	TRBV19	CASKDSSTDTQYF
TRBJ1-6	TRBV19	CASSSPPGTGASPLHF
TRBJ1-6	TRBV7-2	CASSLDPTYSPLHF
TRBJ2-1	TRBV9	CASSPWEGGQFF
TRBJ2-5	TRBV9	CASSRPPLYRFLRMETQYF
TRBJ2-1	TRBV29-1	CSYGQGSYNEQFF
TRBJ1-2	TRBV11-1	CASSSQGSNYGYTF
TRBJ2-2	TRBV7-3	CASSLVSNPTTGELFF
TRBJ1-1	TRBV11-2	CASSLDQGLPLGTEAFF
TRBJ2-1	TRBV7-2	CASSLVTLRWFF
TRBJ2-5	TRBV7-7	CASSPDLGWETQYF
TRBJ1-2	TRBV7-9	CASSSNGVRGGYTF
TRBJ2-3	TRBV11-2	CASSSPGQGGTDTQYF
TRBJ2-7	TRBV12-3/TRBV12-4	CASKLTGVAGEQYF
TRBJ2-5	TRBV10-3	CAIRLGSSVQETQYF
TRBJ1-1	TRBV20-1	CSASRGRNTEAFF
TRBJ1-2	TRBV7-9	CASSLAGSYGYTF
TRBJ2-2	TRBV7-9	CASGTKRELFF
TRBJ1-2	TRBV20-1	CSASAGQGSGYTF
TRBJ2-1	TRBV5-8	CASSLGARREQFF
TRBJ2-7	TRBV20-1	CSAPSGIDEQYF
TRBJ1-6	TRBV6-2/TRBV6-3	CASSPVLGLRPLHF
TRBJ1-1	TRBV2	CASSPVEDRVFTEAFF
TRBJ1-2	TRBV29-1	CSVENAGLDGYTF
TRBJ2-1	TRBV2	CASSEGMSSVTNEQFF
TRBJ1-1	TRBV5-6	CASSLVVLGNTEAFF
TRBJ2-7	TRBV2	CASSGDRLAGAHYEQYF
TRBJ2-7	TRBV7-2	CASSSRSGSYEQYF
TRBJ1-2	TRBV13	CASSTPRGAGPHGYTF
TRBJ2-3	TRBV9	CASSPRYYTDTQYF
TRBJ1-5	TRBV7-2	CASSLARARGDNQPQHF
TRBJ2-5	TRBV7-8	CASSLGRLGTQYF
TRBJ1-2	TRBV9	CASSAITGDYGYTF
TRBJ2-3	TRBV11-2	CASSPRLQSTDTQYF
TRBJ1-2	TRBV5-6	CASSLATFGSKYGYTF
TRBJ1-2	TRBV7-8	CASSSGTANHYGYTF
TRBJ2-1	TRBV7-6	CASSARTSSRSYNEQFF
TRBJ2-7	TRBV10-3	CAISGEYSYEQYF
TRBJ2-3	TRBV6-1	CASSVGRAVSTDTQYF
TRBJ2-3	TRBV29-1	CSVDKGHTDTQYF
TRBJ1-2	TRBV7-2	CASSLAAPGTGTYGYTF
TRBJ1-5	TRBV12-3/TRBV12-4	CASSTGGLRQPQHF
TRBJ2-3	TRBV4-2	CASSPNSGGVDTQYF